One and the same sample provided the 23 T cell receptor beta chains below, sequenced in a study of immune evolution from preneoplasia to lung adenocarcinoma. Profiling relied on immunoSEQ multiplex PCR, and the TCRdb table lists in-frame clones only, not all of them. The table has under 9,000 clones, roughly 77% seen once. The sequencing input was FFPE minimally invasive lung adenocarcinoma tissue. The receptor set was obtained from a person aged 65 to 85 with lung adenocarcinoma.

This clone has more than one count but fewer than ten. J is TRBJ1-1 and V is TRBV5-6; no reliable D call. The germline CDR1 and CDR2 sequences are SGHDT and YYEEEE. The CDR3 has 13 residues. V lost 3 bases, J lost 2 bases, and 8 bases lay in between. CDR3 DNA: TGTGCCAGCAGCTCTACACAAAACACTGAAGCTTTCTTT. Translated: CASSSTQNTEAFF. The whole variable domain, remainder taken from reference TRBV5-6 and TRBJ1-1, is DAGVTQSPTHLIKTRGQQVTLRCSPKSGHDTVSWYQQALGQGPQFIFQYYEEEERQRGNFPDRFSGHQFPNYSSELNVNALLLGDSALYLCASSSTQNTEAFFGQGTRLTVV.

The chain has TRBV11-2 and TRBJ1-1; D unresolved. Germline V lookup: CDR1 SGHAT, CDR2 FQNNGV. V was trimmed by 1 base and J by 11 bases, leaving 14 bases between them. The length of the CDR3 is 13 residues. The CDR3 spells CASSLVLGAGAFF. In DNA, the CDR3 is TGTGCCAGCAGCTTAGTTTTGGGCGCGGGGGCTTTCTTT. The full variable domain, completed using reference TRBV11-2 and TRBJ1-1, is EAGVAQSPRYKIIEKRQSVAFWCNPISGHATLYWYQQILGQGPKLLIQFQNNGVVDDSQLPKDRFSAERLKGVDSTLKIQPAKLEDSAVYLCASSLVLGAGAFFGQGTRLTVV.

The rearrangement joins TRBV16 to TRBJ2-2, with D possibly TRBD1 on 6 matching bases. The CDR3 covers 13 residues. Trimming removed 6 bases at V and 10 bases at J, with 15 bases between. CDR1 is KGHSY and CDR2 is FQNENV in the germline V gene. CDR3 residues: CASSNRDAMELFF. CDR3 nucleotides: TGTGCCAGCAGTAACAGGGACGCCATGGAGCTGTTTTTT.

The CDR3 is CASSPRWRALPDEQFF. CDR3 coding DNA: TGTGCCAGCAGCCCTCGGTGGAGGGCCCTACCCGATGAGCAGTTCTTC. The rearrangement uses TRBV7-8 and TRBJ2-1; TRBD2 might be the D (6 bases). V was cut by 5 bases and J by 8 bases, with 22 bases left in between. Germline V gene lookup returns CDR1 SGHVS and CDR2 FQNEAQ. The length of the CDR3 is 16 residues.

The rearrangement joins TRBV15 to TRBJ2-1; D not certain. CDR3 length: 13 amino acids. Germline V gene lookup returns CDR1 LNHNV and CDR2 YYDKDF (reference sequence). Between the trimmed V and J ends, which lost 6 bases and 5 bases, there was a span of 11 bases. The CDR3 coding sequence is TGTGCCACCAGGGGTTGGGGAAACAATGAGCAGTTCTTC. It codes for CATRGWGNNEQFF. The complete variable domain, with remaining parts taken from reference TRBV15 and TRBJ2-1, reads DAMVIQNPRYQVTQFGKPVTLSCSQTLNHNVMYWYQQKSSQAPKLLFHYYDKDFNNEADTPDNFQSRRPNTSFCFLDIRSPGLGDTAMYLCATRGWGNNEQFFGPGTRLTVL.

The CDR3 DNA sequence: TGCAGTTTGGGGAGGGGAACGGGCGAGTTCTTC. The encoded protein is CSLGRGTGEFF. The rearrangement links TRBV20-1 to TRBJ2-1; TRBD2 agrees at 7 bases. V lost 8 bases, J lost 14 bases, and 12 bases stayed unmatched. CDR3 length: 11 amino acids. The germline gives CDR1 DFQATT, CDR2 SNEGSKA (reference sequence).

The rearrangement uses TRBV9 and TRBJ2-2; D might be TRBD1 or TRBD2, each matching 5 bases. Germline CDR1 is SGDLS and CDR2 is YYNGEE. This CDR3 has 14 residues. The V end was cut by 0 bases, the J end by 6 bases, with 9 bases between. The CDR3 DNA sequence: TGTGCCAGCAGCGTAGCAGGGACGTCCGGGGAGCTGTTTTTT. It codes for CASSVAGTSGELFF. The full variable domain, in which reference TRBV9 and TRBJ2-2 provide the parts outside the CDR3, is DSGVTQTPKHLITATGQRVTLRCSPRSGDLSVYWYQQSLDQGLQFLIQYYNGEERAKGNILERFSAQQFPDLHSELNLSSLELGDSALYFCASSVAGTSGELFFGEGSRLTVL.

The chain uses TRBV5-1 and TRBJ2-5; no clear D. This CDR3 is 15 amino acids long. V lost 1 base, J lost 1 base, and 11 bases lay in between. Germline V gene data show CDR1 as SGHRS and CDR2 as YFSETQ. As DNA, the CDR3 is TGCGCCAGCAGCTTGAGATCGACTGTCCAAGAGACCCAGTACTTC. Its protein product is CASSLRSTVQETQYF.

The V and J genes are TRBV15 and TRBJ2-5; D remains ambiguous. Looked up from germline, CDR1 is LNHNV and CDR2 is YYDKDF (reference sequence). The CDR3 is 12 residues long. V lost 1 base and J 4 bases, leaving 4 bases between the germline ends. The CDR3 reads CATSRALETQYF. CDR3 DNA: TGTGCCACCAGCAGAGCCCTAGAGACCCAGTACTTC.

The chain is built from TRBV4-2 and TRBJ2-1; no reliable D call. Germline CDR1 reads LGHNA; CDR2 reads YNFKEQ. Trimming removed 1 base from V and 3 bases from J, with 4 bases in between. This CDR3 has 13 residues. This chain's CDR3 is CASSQVGYNEQFF. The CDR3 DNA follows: TGTGCCAGCAGCCAAGTTGGCTACAATGAGCAGTTCTTC.

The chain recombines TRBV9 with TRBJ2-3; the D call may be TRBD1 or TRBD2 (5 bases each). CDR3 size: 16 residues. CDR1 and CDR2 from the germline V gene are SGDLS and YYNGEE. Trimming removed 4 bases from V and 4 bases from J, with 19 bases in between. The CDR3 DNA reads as TGTGCCAGCAGCAACCGGGACCCAGCGCGTCCAGATACGCAGTATTTT. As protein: CASSNRDPARPDTQYF.

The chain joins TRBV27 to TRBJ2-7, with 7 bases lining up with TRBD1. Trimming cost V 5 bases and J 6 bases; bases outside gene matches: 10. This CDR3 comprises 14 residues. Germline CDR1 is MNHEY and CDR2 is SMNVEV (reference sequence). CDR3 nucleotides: TGTGCCAGCAGTCCACAGGGGCGACGGGTCGAGCAGTACTTC. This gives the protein CASSPQGRRVEQYF.

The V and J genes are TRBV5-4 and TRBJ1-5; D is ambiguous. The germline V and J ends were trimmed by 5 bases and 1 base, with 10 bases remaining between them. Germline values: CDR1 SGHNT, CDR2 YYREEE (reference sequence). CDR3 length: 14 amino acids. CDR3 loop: CASSPGGSNQPQHF. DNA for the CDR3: TGTGCCAGCAGTCCGGGTGGGAGCAATCAGCCCCAGCATTTT.

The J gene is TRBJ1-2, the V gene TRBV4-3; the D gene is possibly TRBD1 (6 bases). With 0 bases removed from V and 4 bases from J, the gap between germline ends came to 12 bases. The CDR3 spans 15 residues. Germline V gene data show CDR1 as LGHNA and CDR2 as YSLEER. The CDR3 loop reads CASSQDRTVPYGYTF. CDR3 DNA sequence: TGCGCCAGCAGCCAAGACAGGACAGTTCCCTATGGCTACACCTTC.

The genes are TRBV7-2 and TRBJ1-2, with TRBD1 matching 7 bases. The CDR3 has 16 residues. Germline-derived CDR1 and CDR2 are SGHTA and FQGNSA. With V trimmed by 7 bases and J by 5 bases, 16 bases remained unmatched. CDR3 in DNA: TGTGCCAGCACCTTCACACCACCGGGACAGCTTTATGGCTACACCTTC. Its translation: CASTFTPPGQLYGYTF. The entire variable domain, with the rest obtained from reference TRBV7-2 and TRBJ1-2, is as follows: GAGVSQSPSNKVTEKGKDVELRCDPISGHTALYWYRQSLGQGLEFLIYFQGNSAPDKSGLPSDRFSAERTGGSVSTLTIQRTQQEDSAVYLCASTFTPPGQLYGYTFGSGTRLTVV.

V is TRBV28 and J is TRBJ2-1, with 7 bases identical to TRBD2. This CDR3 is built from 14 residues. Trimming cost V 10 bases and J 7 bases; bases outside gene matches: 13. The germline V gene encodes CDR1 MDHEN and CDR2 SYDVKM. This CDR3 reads CAIAGALGENEQFF. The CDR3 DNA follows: TGTGCCATCGCGGGAGCACTCGGAGAGAATGAGCAGTTCTTC.

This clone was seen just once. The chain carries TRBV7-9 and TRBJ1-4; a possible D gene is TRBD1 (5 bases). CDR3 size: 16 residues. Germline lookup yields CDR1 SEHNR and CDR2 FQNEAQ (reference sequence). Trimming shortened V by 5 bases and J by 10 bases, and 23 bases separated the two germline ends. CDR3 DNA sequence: TGTGCCAGCAGCCGCCGGGACGCCCTTTCCCGTGGAAAACTGTTTTTT. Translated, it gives CASSRRDALSRGKLFF.

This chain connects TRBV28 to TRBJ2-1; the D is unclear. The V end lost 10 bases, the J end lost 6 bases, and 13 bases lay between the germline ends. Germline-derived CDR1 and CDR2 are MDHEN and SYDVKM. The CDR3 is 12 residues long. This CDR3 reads CATQGSINEQFF. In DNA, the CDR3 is TGTGCCACCCAAGGTAGTATCAATGAGCAGTTCTTC.

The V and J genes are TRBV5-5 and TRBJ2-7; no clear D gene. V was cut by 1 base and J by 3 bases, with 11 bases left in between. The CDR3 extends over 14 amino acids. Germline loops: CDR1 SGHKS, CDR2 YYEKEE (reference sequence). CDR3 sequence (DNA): TGTGCCAGCAGCTTGCAAGGGTCGGACTACGAGCAGTACTTC. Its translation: CASSLQGSDYEQYF.

The CDR3 sequence: CASSQQVWNQPQHF. The CDR3 DNA reads as TGTGCCAGCAGTCAACAGGTTTGGAATCAGCCCCAGCATTTT. This chain uses TRBV28 with TRBJ1-5; TRBD1 might be the D (5 bases). The CDR3 runs 14 residues. The V gene's germline CDR1 is MDHEN and CDR2 SYDVKM. V was pared by 5 bases and J by 4 bases, with 12 bases between. Based on the CDR3 plus reference TRBV28 and TRBJ1-5, the full variable domain is DVKVTQSSRYLVKRTGEKVFLECVQDMDHENMFWYRQDPGLGLRLIYFSYDVKMKEKGDIPEGYSVSREKKERFSLILESASTNQTSMYLCASSQQVWNQPQHFGDGTRLSIL.

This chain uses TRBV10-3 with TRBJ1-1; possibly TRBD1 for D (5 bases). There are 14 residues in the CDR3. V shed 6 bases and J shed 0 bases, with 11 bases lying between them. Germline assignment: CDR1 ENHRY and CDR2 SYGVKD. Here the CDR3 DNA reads TGTGCCATCAGGGGGGTGTCGATGAACACTGAAGCTTTCTTT. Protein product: CAIRGVSMNTEAFF.

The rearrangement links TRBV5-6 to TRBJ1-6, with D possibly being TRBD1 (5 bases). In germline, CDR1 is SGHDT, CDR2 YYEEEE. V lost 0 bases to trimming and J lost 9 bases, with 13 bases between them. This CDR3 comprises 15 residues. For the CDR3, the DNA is TGTGCCAGCAGCTTGGGTTCCGGGGCGAGTTCACCCCTCCACTTT. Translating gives CASSLGSGASSPLHF. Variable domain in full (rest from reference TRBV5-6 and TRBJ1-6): DAGVTQSPTHLIKTRGQQVTLRCSPKSGHDTVSWYQQALGQGPQFIFQYYEEEERQRGNFPDRFSGHQFPNYSSELNVNALLLGDSALYLCASSLGSGASSPLHFGNGTRLTVT.

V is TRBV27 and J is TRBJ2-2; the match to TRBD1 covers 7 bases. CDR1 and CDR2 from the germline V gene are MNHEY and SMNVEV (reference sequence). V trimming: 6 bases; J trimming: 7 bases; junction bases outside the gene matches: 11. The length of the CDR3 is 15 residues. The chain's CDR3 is CASSPHRGSDGELFF. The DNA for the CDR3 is TGTGCCAGCAGCCCCCACAGGGGATCCGACGGGGAGCTGTTTTTT.